This entry features one TCR beta chain sequence. TCRdb fed the RT-PCR reads into MiXCR, producing one record per CDR3 protein. Counted here are about 300,000 distinct CDR3 sequences, approximately 23% occurring once; the ten biggest clones make up 10%. This specimen belongs to a study of response to subunit inactivated influenza vaccine. The CDR3 spans 13 residues. Trimming shortened V by 2 bases and J by 6 bases, and 8 bases separated the two germline ends. CDR1 and CDR2 from the germline V gene are MNHEY and SVGAGI. Sequenced material: PBMCs from blood, taken about 19 months after vaccination. The rearrangement joins TRBV6-5 to TRBJ1-5; D not certain. The TCR was taken from a man between 50 and 69 years old who received an inactivated influenza vaccine. The chain's CDR3 is CASSYTAGQPQHF. In nucleotides, the CDR3 is TGTGCCAGCAGTTACACCGCCGGTCAGCCCCAGCATTTT.